These 13 T cell receptor beta chains originate from one sample sequenced in a study of identifying expanded T cells in peripheral blood. Method: immunoSEQ multiplex PCR; TCRdb's copy keeps in-frame clones and lacks some. The sample consists of about 82,000 clones, 80% to 90% of them appearing once. Sample: blood. These receptors all come from a person between 18 and 75 years old in good health.

This sequence joins TRBV30 and TRBJ2-5; the D gene is possibly TRBD2 (5 bases). V was cut by 2 bases and J by 7 bases, with 14 bases left in between. The CDR3 is 13 residues long. CDR1 is GTSNPN, CDR2 SVGIG, per germline (reference sequence). CDR3 nucleotide sequence: TGTGCCTGGAGTAGGGCGGCGGGCGGGACCCAGTACTTC. Protein: CAWSRAAGGTQYF.

The CDR3 protein is CASSLEKDYGYTF. For the CDR3, the DNA is TGTGCCAGCAGCTTGGAAAAGGACTATGGCTACACCTTC. V and J are TRBV5-4 and TRBJ1-2; D unresolved. V lost 0 bases, J lost 3 bases, and 6 bases lay in between. In germline, CDR1 is SGHNT, CDR2 YYREEE (reference sequence). CDR3 length: 13 amino acids.

The V and J genes are TRBV19 and TRBJ1-1; D is unclear. This CDR3 has 13 residues. V shed 5 bases and J shed 2 bases, with 9 bases lying between them. Germline assignment: CDR1 LNHDA and CDR2 SQIVND (reference sequence). CDR3 nucleotide sequence: TGTGCCAGTAGTGATGAGATCAACACTGAAGCTTTCTTT. It translates to CASSDEINTEAFF.

CDR3 nucleotide sequence: TGTGCCAGTAGTATCCCTCACACAGAGCAGTTCTTC. Translation: CASSIPHTEQFF. The chain employs TRBV19 and TRBJ2-1; no clear D. The germline V gene has CDR1 LNHDA and CDR2 SQIVND (reference sequence). Trimming stripped 3 bases from V and 10 bases from J, with 10 bases between. The CDR3 totals 12 residues. Drawing the rest from reference TRBV19 and TRBJ2-1, the complete variable domain is DGGITQSPKYLFRKEGQNVTLSCEQNLNHDAMYWYRQDPGQGLRLIYYSQIVNDFQKGDIAEGYSVSREKKESFPLTVTSAQKNPTAFYLCASSIPHTEQFFGPGTRLTVL.

The gene calls are TRBV5-1 and TRBJ1-2; D ambiguous. The CDR3 spans 16 residues. V was clipped by 0 bases and J by 8 bases, with 20 bases between them. In germline, CDR1 is SGHRS, CDR2 YFSETQ. DNA for the CDR3: TGCGCCAGCAGCTTGGGACCCACGGGCCCCCCGCGGGGCTACACCTTC. As protein: CASSLGPTGPPRGYTF.

The chain has TRBV7-8 and TRBJ1-4; TRBD1 agrees at 9 bases. Per the germline V gene, CDR1 is SGHVS and CDR2 is FQNEAQ. J lost 3 bases, V lost 2 bases, and 13 bases had no gene match. CDR3 size: 19 residues. In DNA form, the CDR3 reads TGTGCCAGCAGCTTAAAGACAGGGGGATTAAGGAGGTCTAATGAAAAACTGTTTTTT. It encodes CASSLKTGGLRRSNEKLFF.

The V and J genes are TRBV21-1 and TRBJ1-4; TRBD1 reflects the table's D call only, with no check against the DNA. TRBV21-1 is labeled a pseudogene. CDR3 length equals 17 residues. The CDR3 coding sequence is TGTGCCAGCAGACAGGACAGGGGGAAGGCAACTAATGAAAAACTGTTTTTT. Protein sequence: CASRQDRGKATNEKLFF.

This chain uses TRBV6-5 with TRBJ2-5; 11 nucleotides agree with TRBD1. This CDR3 comprises 15 residues. Germline V lookup: CDR1 MNHEY, CDR2 SVGAGI. Trimming took 8 bases from V and 4 from J; bases not matched to a gene: 9. This CDR3 reads CASYSRTGGRETQYF. The CDR3 DNA is TGTGCCAGCTACTCCAGGACAGGGGGCCGAGAGACCCAGTACTTC.

The chain combines TRBV2 with TRBJ1-2; TRBD1 agrees at 9 bases. The CDR3 is 15 amino acids. Looked up from germline, CDR1 is SNHLY and CDR2 is FYNNEI. The trim removed 8 bases at V and 3 bases at J, leaving 10 bases unmatched. In nucleotides, the CDR3 is TGTGCCAGCTACGTGTTGAGGACAGGGGACTATGGCTACACCTTC. It encodes CASYVLRTGDYGYTF.

The genes are TRBV5-5 and TRBJ1-1; D call uncertain. The CDR3 has 13 residues. With 3 bases removed from V and 0 bases from J, the gap between germline ends came to 6 bases. The germline V gene has CDR1 SGHKS and CDR2 YYEKEE (reference sequence). The CDR3 loop reads CASSWALNTEAFF. The CDR3 coding sequence is TGTGCCAGCAGCTGGGCCTTGAACACTGAAGCTTTCTTT.

The chain links TRBV6-5 to TRBJ1-2; 11 bases match TRBD1. The length of the CDR3 is 13 residues. After removal of 11 bases from V and 7 bases from J, the junction contained 9 bases not matched to a gene. Germline CDR1 reads MNHEY; CDR2 reads SVGAGI. The CDR3 DNA follows: TGTGCCGCGCAAGGACAGGGGGCAAGTGGCTACACCTTC. Protein product: CAAQGQGASGYTF.

The chain employs TRBV7-9 and TRBJ2-5, with 9 positions matching TRBD1. The V segment lost 4 bases and the J segment 1 base; nucleotides outside the gene matches: 7. Germline V lookup: CDR1 SEHNR, CDR2 FQNEAQ (reference sequence). The CDR3 is 16 amino acids. CDR3 in DNA: TGTGCCAGCAGCTCCCGGGACAGGGCGGCCCAAGAGACCCAGTACTTC. Translating gives CASSSRDRAAQETQYF.

The count of this clone is one. The chain couples TRBV6-1 to TRBJ1-2, with D maybe TRBD1 (5 bases). CDR1 and CDR2 from the germline V gene are MNHNS and SASEGT. This CDR3 is 13 amino acids long. With 5 bases removed from V and 8 bases from J, the gap between germline ends came to 15 bases. The CDR3 spells CASSLDSLRGYTF. In nucleotides, the CDR3 is TGTGCCAGCAGTCTAGACAGTTTAAGAGGCTACACCTTC.